What follows describes a single TCR beta chain. Its matching antigen is unknown. This sample was included in a study of cytomegalovirus exposure and HLA in healthy donors. Germline values: CDR1 SNHLY, CDR2 FYNNEI. This CDR3 has 14 amino acids. Trimming stripped 5 bases from V and 0 bases from J, with 10 bases between. PCR employed 60 Vbeta and 13 Jbeta primers. Repertoires were generated with immunoSEQ multiplex PCR, while TCRdb's copy carries only in-frame clones and drops some. The table has 150,000 or so clones, over 60% seen once; the top ten hold approximately 3.1%. Study-level points and caveats: Among TCR beta chains of equal frequency, HLA-associated ones were more clonally expanded in a later analysis. A later analysis reported that several of the most significant clusters appeared to be linked to common viral pathogens, among them Epstein-Barr virus.

The receptor comes from a middle-aged woman in good health and CMV-seronegative. Material for sequencing was PBMCs. The rearrangement uses TRBV2 and TRBJ2-5; the D gene is possibly TRBD2 (5 bases). The CDR3 sequence: CASSRSGNQETQYF. In DNA, the CDR3 is TGTGCCAGCAGTCGTTCCGGGAACCAAGAGACCCAGTACTTC.